The 32 T cell receptor beta chains below were found in one sample sequenced in a study of T-cell reconstitution after alpha-beta-depleted transplantation in children. It was with unique molecular identifiers that the TCRbeta library was prepared. One entry per CDR3 protein, called by TCRdb with MiXCR from the PCR reads. In the table there are about 440,000 distinct CDR3 sequences, 43% of which are singletons. This specimen consisted of PBMCs, obtained before TCRalphabeta/CD19-depleted stem cell transplant. These receptor sequences come from a girl aged 2 to 10 with aplastic anemia, due to receive a stem cell transplant.

This clonotype was picked up a small number of times. This chain uses TRBV12-3 or TRBV12-4 with TRBJ2-3, with D unresolved. V gave up 6 bases and J gave up 7 bases, with 14 bases separating them. The CDR3 consists of 13 residues. The CDR3 spells CASSIRPPYTQYF. The CDR3 coding sequence is TGTGCCAGCAGCATTCGCCCTCCCTATACGCAGTATTTT.

This clonotype was detected ten times or more. The chain links TRBV18 to TRBJ2-1, with D unresolved. There are 12 residues in the CDR3. Germline V lookup: CDR1 KGHSH, CDR2 LQKENI. With 2 bases removed from V and 5 bases from J, the gap between germline ends came to 4 bases. Written as DNA, the CDR3 is TGTGCCAGCTCACCATCACACAATGAGCAGTTCTTC. Its translation is CASSPSHNEQFF. The full variable domain, in which reference TRBV18 and TRBJ2-1 provide the parts outside the CDR3, is NAGVMQNPRHLVRRRGQEARLRCSPMKGHSHVYWYRQLPEEGLKFMVYLQKENIIDESGMPKERFSAEFPKEGPSILRIQQVVRGDSAAYFCASSPSHNEQFFGPGTRLTVL.

On this clonotype: In this CDR3 the conserved last residue, phenylalanine or tryptophan, is missing, so a read error is likely. The chain links TRBV6-1 to TRBJ2-3; the match to TRBD1 covers 8 bases. Trimming took 6 bases from V and 8 from J; bases not matched to a gene: 13. The CDR3 contains 15 residues. Germline assignment: CDR1 MNHNS and CDR2 SASEGT. The CDR3 reads CASSPQTGAGTTQYI. CDR3 DNA sequence: TGTGCCAGCAGCCCCCAGACAGGGGCTGGTACTACGCAGTATATT.

This clonotype was counted at least ten times. The chain links TRBV5-1 to TRBJ2-3, with 10 bases aligning to TRBD2. V trimming: 0 bases; J trimming: 6 bases; junction bases outside the gene matches: 7. The CDR3 runs 16 residues. Germline-derived CDR1 and CDR2 are SGHRS and YFSETQ. The CDR3 sequence: CASSLELAGKSDTQYF. The DNA for the CDR3 is TGCGCCAGCAGCTTGGAACTAGCGGGAAAATCCGATACGCAGTATTTT.

The chain uses TRBV11-2 and TRBJ2-2; TRBD2 agrees at 8 bases. J was trimmed by 1 base and V by 8 bases; bases with no gene match: 9. The CDR3 totals 16 residues. Germline assignment: CDR1 SGHAT and CDR2 FQNNGV. The CDR3 reads CASGTTAGGNTGELFF. CDR3 in DNA: TGTGCCAGCGGTACAACGGCGGGAGGGAACACCGGGGAGCTGTTTTTT.

This chain joins TRBV14 and TRBJ1-1; D possibly corresponds to TRBD1 (5 bases). V lost 3 bases and J lost 5, with 19 bases in between. CDR1 is SGHDN, CDR2 FVKESK, per germline. The CDR3 contains 16 residues. The CDR3 reads CASSHQAWAGDTEAFF. DNA of the CDR3: TGTGCCAGCAGCCACCAAGCCTGGGCGGGGGATACTGAAGCTTTCTTT.

V is TRBV11-2 and J is TRBJ2-7, with TRBD1 identical over 7 bases. Germline values: CDR1 SGHAT, CDR2 FQNNGV. This CDR3 contains 15 residues. With V trimmed by 4 bases and J by 12 bases, 18 bases remained unmatched. The CDR3 nucleotides read TGTGCCAGCAGCTCCCCCATCGTGAGTAGGGGGCTGTGGTACTTC. Encoded protein: CASSSPIVSRGLWYF.

In this sample, this clonotype turned up a few times. The chain is built from TRBV27 and TRBJ1-2; 7 bases agree with TRBD1. The CDR3 is made up of 12 amino acids. The V gene's germline CDR1 is MNHEY and CDR2 SMNVEV (reference sequence). The J segment lost 2 bases and the V segment lost 7 bases, leaving 1 base of the junction unmatched. The CDR3 DNA reads TGTGCCAGCATGACAGGGAACTATGGCTACACCTTC. Protein product: CASMTGNYGYTF.

This clonotype was seen just once. The chain is built from TRBV7-2 and TRBJ1-1; D is perhaps TRBD1 (5 bases). This CDR3 comprises 16 residues. The germline V and J ends were trimmed by 5 bases and 1 base, with 17 bases remaining between them. Germline-derived CDR1 and CDR2 are SGHTA and FQGNSA. This CDR3 reads CASSENRLDRNTEAFF. CDR3 DNA sequence: TGTGCCAGCAGCGAAAACCGACTTGACAGGAACACTGAAGCTTTCTTT.

This clonotype was observed at least ten times. The J gene is TRBJ2-1, the V gene TRBV20-1; TRBD2 matches 9 bases. The trim removed 1 base at V and 2 bases at J, leaving 3 bases unmatched. This CDR3 spans 15 amino acids. Per germline, CDR1 DFQATT and CDR2 SNEGSKA (reference sequence). The CDR3 spells CSARATSGTYNEQFF. As DNA, the CDR3 is TGCAGTGCTAGAGCGACTAGCGGTACCTACAATGAGCAGTTCTTC.

This clonotype occurred many times. The V gene is TRBV15, the J gene TRBJ2-5; 7 bases match TRBD2. The germline V gene has CDR1 LNHNV and CDR2 YYDKDF (reference sequence). This CDR3 has 14 amino acids. With 4 bases clipped from V and 0 bases from J, the junction kept 2 bases outside the gene matches. The CDR3 DNA is TGTGCCACCAGCATCGGGGGGAACCAAGAGACCCAGTACTTC. As protein: CATSIGGNQETQYF.

This clonotype was counted only a few times. The chain uses TRBV6-5 and TRBJ2-3; D unresolved. Trimming took 6 bases from V and 8 from J, leaving 12 bases between them. This CDR3 region has 12 residues. Germline V CDR1 and CDR2: MNHEY, SVGAGI. CDR3 coding DNA: TGTGCCAGCAGCCCCAGTCGAGGTACGCAGTATTTT. Its translation: CASSPSRGTQYF.

This chain links TRBV20-1 with TRBJ1-5; D call uncertain. The CDR3 contains 13 residues. CDR1 DFQATT and CDR2 SNEGSKA come from the germline V gene (reference sequence). CDR3 bases: TGCAGCGCGTGCGGGGTACGCAATCAGCCCCAGCATTTT. This sequence encodes CSACGVRNQPQHF.

CDR3 amino acids: CASSPEPGPGAKNIQYF. CDR3 bases: TGCGCCAGCTCTCCGGAGCCAGGGCCGGGGGCCAAAAACATTCAGTACTTC. The rearrangement links TRBV4-1 to TRBJ2-4; perhaps D is TRBD1 or TRBD2 (5 bases each). V was clipped by 8 bases and J by 1 base, with 21 bases between them. The CDR3 contains 17 residues. Germline V gene data show CDR1 as MGHRA and CDR2 as YSYEKL.

The CDR3 protein is CAIHRDLVQPQHF. The CDR3 coding sequence is TGTGCCATCCACCGGGACCTTGTTCAGCCCCAGCATTTT. The chain joins TRBV10-3 to TRBJ1-5; a weak D match, TRBD1 (5 bases). Per germline, CDR1 ENHRY and CDR2 SYGVKD. There are 13 residues in the CDR3. Trimming removed 8 bases from V and 6 bases from J, with 14 bases in between.

This clonotype turned up a few times. CDR3 sequence (DNA): TGCGCCAGCAGCCAAGTGTTTACGGGAGAAAACTACGAGCAGTACTTC. Amino acid sequence: CASSQVFTGENYEQYF. V and J are TRBV4-1 and TRBJ2-7, with TRBD2 as a possible D gene (6 bases). The CDR3 extends over 16 amino acids. Deletions cut 1 base from V and 3 bases from J, with 16 bases between. Germline V gene data show CDR1 as MGHRA and CDR2 as YSYEKL.

In its sample, this clonotype was seen many times. One junction end disagrees with the germline gene, perhaps due to a read error. This chain joins TRBV29-1 and TRBJ2-1; TRBD1 agrees at 10 bases. The germline V gene has CDR1 SQVTM and CDR2 ANQGSEA. This CDR3 is built from 14 residues. CDR3 residues: CSVQDRGPYNEQFF. The CDR3 DNA sequence: TGCAGCGTTCAAGACAGGGGGCCCTACAATGAGCAGTTCTTC.

This clonotype is labeled medium-sized (0.01 to 0.1%). The chain links TRBV19 to TRBJ2-1, with TRBD2 matching over 9 bases. This CDR3 region has 15 residues. Germline CDR1 reads LNHDA; CDR2 reads SQIVND (reference sequence). Trimming removed 3 bases from V and 4 bases from J; junction bases left unmatched: 4. This chain's CDR3 is CASSISSGTYNEQFF. In DNA form, the CDR3 reads TGTGCCAGTAGTATTTCTAGCGGGACTTACAATGAGCAGTTCTTC.

This clonotype has at least ten counts. The rearrangement links TRBV6-5 to TRBJ2-3; D is unresolved. Trimming pared 2 bases from V and 6 bases from J, leaving 12 bases between. The CDR3 loop spans 14 amino acids. The germline V gene encodes CDR1 MNHEY and CDR2 SVGAGI. CDR3 nucleotide sequence: TGTGCCAGCAGTTACGATACCCCACCCGATACGCAGTATTTT. Encoded protein: CASSYDTPPDTQYF.

The V gene is TRBV7-9, the J gene TRBJ2-7, with 7 positions matching TRBD2. Trimming at V came to 6 bases and at J to 4 bases, leaving 9 bases not matched to a gene. This CDR3 contains 14 residues. Per the germline V gene, CDR1 is SEHNR and CDR2 is FQNEAQ (reference sequence). The CDR3 DNA is TGTGCCAGCAGTGGAGGGACTAAGGGGTACGAGCAGTACTTC. Translation: CASSGGTKGYEQYF.

This clonotype was seen more than once but under ten times. The DNA for the CDR3 is TGCGCCAGCAGACGTGGGACTAGCGGGACCTTTCGGAGCACAGATACGCAGTATTTT. As protein: CASRRGTSGTFRSTDTQYF. This rearrangement joins TRBV5-1 to TRBJ2-3, with 13 positions matching TRBD2. Germline values: CDR1 SGHRS, CDR2 YFSETQ. J gave up 0 bases and V 5 bases, and 12 bases lay outside the gene matches. The CDR3 covers 19 residues.

V usage is TRBV28 and J usage is TRBJ1-5; D is perhaps TRBD1 (6 bases). CDR3 length equals 15 residues. V lost 1 base to trimming and J lost 1 base, with 8 bases between them. Germline V gene sequence: CDR1 MDHEN, CDR2 SYDVKM. CDR3 protein: CASSLYDRSNQPQHF. The DNA for the CDR3 is TGTGCCAGCAGTTTATATGACAGGAGCAATCAGCCCCAGCATTTT. The variable domain in full, with the rest retrieved from reference TRBV28 and TRBJ1-5, is DVKVTQSSRYLVKRTGEKVFLECVQDMDHENMFWYRQDPGLGLRLIYFSYDVKMKEKGDIPEGYSVSREKKERFSLILESASTNQTSMYLCASSLYDRSNQPQHFGDGTRLSIL.

This clonotype was counted a few times. The V call is TRBV5-5, the J call TRBJ2-7; D is ambiguous. Looked up from germline, CDR1 is SGHKS and CDR2 is YYEKEE (reference sequence). The V and J ends lost 0 bases and 2 bases respectively, with 9 bases between them. The CDR3 runs 14 residues. The CDR3 nucleotides are TGTGCCAGCAGCTTGGGTACAGTAGCCTACGAGCAGTACTTC. This encodes CASSLGTVAYEQYF.

The rearrangement links TRBV12-3 or TRBV12-4 to TRBJ2-4, with 7 bases fitting TRBD1. Trimming took 3 bases from V and 6 from J; bases not matched to a gene: 5. CDR3 length equals 14 residues. The CDR3 region is CASSLDRIINIQYF. CDR3 in DNA: TGTGCCAGCAGTTTGGACAGGATAATAAACATTCAGTACTTC.

This clonotype was found a few times. The gene calls are TRBV29-1 and TRBJ2-7, with D perhaps given as TRBD1 or TRBD2 (6 bases each). Deletions cut 6 bases from V and 9 bases from J, with 15 bases between. Germline lookup yields CDR1 SQVTM and CDR2 ANQGSEA. This CDR3 comprises 11 residues. The CDR3 protein is CSVSEGGGQYF. DNA for the CDR3: TGCAGCGTCTCAGAGGGGGGTGGGCAGTACTTC.

The chain joins TRBV12-5 to TRBJ1-2; no reliable D call. The V end was cut by 0 bases, the J end by 8 bases, with 16 bases between. CDR3 length: 15 residues. Germline V gives CDR1 LGHNT, CDR2 FRNRAP. The CDR3 DNA is TGTGCTAGTGGTTTGGTACTGGCGGTTTCGATGGGCTACACCTTC. Its protein is CASGLVLAVSMGYTF. Based on the CDR3 plus reference TRBV12-5 and TRBJ1-2, the full variable domain is DARVTQTPRHKVTEMGQEVTMRCQPILGHNTVFWYRQTMMQGLELLAYFRNRAPLDDSGMPKDRFSAEMPDATLATLKIQPSEPRDSAVYFCASGLVLAVSMGYTFGSGTRLTVV.

V usage is TRBV12-3 or TRBV12-4 and J usage is TRBJ2-2; 7 bases line up with TRBD1. Unmatched junction bases numbered 5, after V lost 6 bases and J lost 7 bases. This CDR3 has 13 amino acids. The CDR3 reads CASRSTGYGELFF. The CDR3 DNA reads TGTGCCAGCAGATCGACAGGGTACGGGGAGCTGTTTTTT.

This clonotype was counted between two and nine times. This chain connects TRBV4-3 to TRBJ1-1; 7 nucleotides align to TRBD1. Germline V CDR1 and CDR2: LGHNA, YSLEER. V lost 4 bases to trimming and J lost 2 bases; unmatched junction nucleotides: 10. The CDR3 contains 16 residues. Written as DNA, the CDR3 is TGCGCCAGCAGCCCCGAGCGTGACAGGGTTAACACTGAAGCTTTCTTT. This sequence encodes CASSPERDRVNTEAFF.

This clonotype turned up a few times. The chain has TRBV27 and TRBJ1-2; D may be TRBD1 (6 bases). Trimming took 2 bases from V and 4 from J, leaving 14 bases between them. This CDR3 is 15 amino acids long. Looked up from germline, CDR1 is MNHEY and CDR2 is SMNVEV (reference sequence). DNA of the CDR3: TGTGCCAGCAGTTTACCAAGGGGGGGAAGCTATGGCTACACCTTC. Protein sequence: CASSLPRGGSYGYTF.

There are many counts of this clonotype. V is TRBV4-1 and J is TRBJ1-1; 7 bases map to TRBD1. The CDR3 is 15 amino acids. V shed 1 base, J shed 5 bases, and the junction held 7 bases outside the gene matches. CDR1 and CDR2 (germline): MGHRA, YSYEKL. Written as DNA, the CDR3 is TGCGCCAGCAGCCAAGGCCCAGGGGGGGGGACTGAAGCTTTCTTT. Its translation: CASSQGPGGGTEAFF.

The chain employs TRBV6-2 or TRBV6-3 and TRBJ2-1; the D is unclear. The germline V gene encodes CDR1 MNHEY and CDR2 SVGEGT. CDR3 length: 13 amino acids. V dropped 0 bases and J dropped 9 bases, with 9 bases sitting between them. Written as DNA, the CDR3 is TGTGCCAGCAGTTACTCCTTCGGGTCTGAGCAGTTCTTC. It is translated as CASSYSFGSEQFF.

This clonotype was seen ten or more times. The chain carries TRBV7-8 and TRBJ2-2; no definite D call. Germline V gene data show CDR1 as SGHVS and CDR2 as FQNEAQ. The CDR3 loop spans 15 amino acids. V was pared by 6 bases and J by 3 bases, with 14 bases between. CDR3 residues: CASSFLPPYTGELFF. DNA of the CDR3: TGTGCCAGCAGTTTTTTACCCCCGTACACCGGGGAGCTGTTTTTT. Together with reference TRBV7-8 and TRBJ2-2, the CDR3 gives the full variable domain: GAGVSQSPRYKVAKRGQDVALRCDPISGHVSLFWYQQALGQGPEFLTYFQNEAQLDKSGLPSDRFFAERPEGSVSTLKIQRTQQEDSAVYLCASSFLPPYTGELFFGEGSRLTVL.